Reported below is one TCR beta chain. Its target is not known. The data originate from a study of shared clonotypes between healthy human individuals. Study outcomes and limitations: Having only a few donors restricted how much genetic and exposure-history diversity was captured.

Sequencing used immunoSEQ multiplex PCR; TCRdb keeps in-frame clones, though not all of them. The data hold about 610,000 clones, with roughly 96% observed a single time. CD45RO-negative CD8 cells positively selected for CCR7 made up the naive population, which excluded terminally differentiated effector memory CD45RA+ cells. Sequencing was done on a sample of naive CD8+ T cells sorted from blood. The TCR sequence derives from a woman aged 25 to 39 in good health.

CDR3 in DNA: TGTGCCAGCAGTGATGGTAGCGACGGGTATGAGCAGTTCTTC. As protein: CASSDGSDGYEQFF. The chain links TRBV2 to TRBJ2-1, with a possible D match to TRBD2 (5 bases). Trimming pared 3 bases from V and 8 bases from J, leaving 14 bases between. The CDR3 length is 14 residues. The germline V gene encodes CDR1 SNHLY and CDR2 FYNNEI.